The 3 T cell receptor beta chains in this list originate from one sample, sequenced in a study of blood T cell repertoires in COVID-19. Assay: immunoSEQ multiplex PCR; the TCRdb copy retains only in-frame clones and omits some. The table lists under 300,000 clones, 75% to 90% of them singletons. Material: peripheral blood. Receptors originate from a woman aged 30 to 39 with active or convalescent COVID-19.

This chain connects TRBV19 to TRBJ1-1, with D possibly being TRBD1 (5 bases). The CDR3 extends over 17 amino acids. Looked up from germline, CDR1 is LNHDA and CDR2 is SQIVND (reference sequence). V gave up 4 bases and J gave up 1 base, with 19 bases separating them. This CDR3 is CASSTNPPGRQNTEAFF. CDR3 nucleotide sequence: TGTGCCAGTAGTACAAATCCCCCAGGGCGCCAGAACACTGAAGCTTTCTTT.

The chain combines TRBV5-1 with TRBJ2-5, with D maybe TRBD2 (6 bases). The CDR3 is made up of 15 amino acids. CDR1 is SGHRS, CDR2 YFSETQ, per germline. V lost 4 bases and J 2 bases, leaving 15 bases between the germline ends. CDR3 bases: TGCGCCAGCAGCATGGTGGGGGGTTGGCAAGAGACCCAGTACTTC. It yields the protein CASSMVGGWQETQYF.

This clone showed up just a few times. The V and J genes are TRBV10-1 and TRBJ1-1, with D perhaps TRBD1 (5 bases). Trimming removed 10 bases from V and 1 base from J, with 16 bases in between. There are 14 residues in the CDR3. CDR1 WNHNN and CDR2 SYGVQD come from the germline V gene (reference sequence). The CDR3 protein is CATERGRANTEAFF. CDR3 DNA: TGCGCCACCGAGCGGGGCAGGGCGAACACTGAAGCTTTCTTT.